Presented here are 22 T cell receptor beta chains from one specimen sequenced in a study of blood T cell repertoires in COVID-19. Here immunoSEQ multiplex PCR was the method, and the copy in TCRdb shows in-frame clones only, minus some. The sample lists 150,000 to 250,000 clones; 85% to 95% were seen once. Sequences were obtained from peripheral blood. The receptor source for this set is a man between 25 and 39 years old with COVID-19, enrolled during active disease.

The rearrangement joins TRBV6-1 to TRBJ2-3, with TRBD2 matching 7 bases. From germline, CDR1 is MNHNS and CDR2 SASEGT. The CDR3 covers 14 residues. The trim removed 3 bases at V and 4 bases at J, leaving 4 bases unmatched. In DNA form, the CDR3 reads TGTGCCAGCAGTGATGGACTAGTACCAGATACGCAGTATTTT. Its protein is CASSDGLVPDTQYF.

This clone was counted between two and nine times. V is TRBV11-2 and J is TRBJ2-1; tentatively, D is TRBD1 (5 bases). The CDR3 is made up of 14 amino acids. Per the germline V gene, CDR1 is SGHAT and CDR2 is FQNNGV. V shed 2 bases and J shed 2 bases, with 7 bases lying between them. The CDR3 DNA is TGTGCCAGCAGCTTATCAGGGCCCTACAATGAGCAGTTCTTC. This codes for CASSLSGPYNEQFF.

The chain links TRBV5-1 to TRBJ2-1, with 8 bases that match TRBD1. Trimming took 7 bases from V and 6 from J; bases not matched to a gene: 12. Germline V lookup: CDR1 SGHRS, CDR2 YFSETQ. The CDR3 is 15 residues long. This CDR3 is CASCKQAQGVNEQFF. The DNA for the CDR3 is TGCGCCAGCTGCAAACAAGCACAGGGGGTCAATGAGCAGTTCTTC.

CDR3 region: CASSLTRLAGLGSYNEQFF. CDR3 nucleotides: TGTGCCAGCAGCTTGACCCGACTGGCGGGGTTAGGCTCCTACAATGAGCAGTTCTTC. The chain combines TRBV11-2 with TRBJ2-1; possibly TRBD2 for D (6 bases). V lost 3 bases to trimming and J lost 0 bases, with 21 bases between them. The CDR3 is made up of 19 amino acids. Per germline, CDR1 SGHAT and CDR2 FQNNGV.

V gene TRBV2 combines with J gene TRBJ2-7, with D maybe TRBD2 (7 bases). Germline-derived CDR1 and CDR2 are SNHLY and FYNNEI. The CDR3 sequence is 15 residues long. V shed 7 bases and J shed 0 bases, with 16 bases lying between them. CDR3 sequence reads: CASTPGGKSSYEQYF. CDR3 DNA sequence: TGTGCCAGCACCCCGGGGGGCAAGAGCTCCTACGAGCAGTACTTC.

This clone was seen a few times. The genes are TRBV12-2 and TRBJ1-4; TRBD1, as called in the table, went unchecked against the DNA. TRBV12-2 is an annotated pseudogene. The CDR3 consists of 16 residues. Here the CDR3 DNA reads TGTGCAAGTCGCTTAAGGGCCTGGGACAGCCATGAAAAACTGTTTTTT. Translated: CASRLRAWDSHEKLFF.

This rearrangement joins TRBV2 to TRBJ2-1, with 10 bases identical to TRBD1. In germline, CDR1 is SNHLY, CDR2 FYNNEI. The CDR3 sequence is 14 residues long. V lost 10 bases, J lost 4 bases, and 7 bases stayed unmatched. CDR3 residues: CAIPDRGLYNEQFF. Written as DNA, the CDR3 is TGTGCCATTCCGGACAGGGGGTTGTACAATGAGCAGTTCTTC.

The chain has TRBV11-2 and TRBJ1-1; 8 nucleotides line up with TRBD1. This CDR3 has 16 amino acids. Germline V gene lookup returns CDR1 SGHAT and CDR2 FQNNGV. Unmatched junction bases numbered 10, after V lost 2 bases and J lost 5 bases. CDR3 sequence (DNA): TGTGCCAGCAGCTTAAAACCGACAGGGGATTTTACTGAAGCTTTCTTT. Translated: CASSLKPTGDFTEAFF.

The V gene is TRBV14, the J gene TRBJ2-3, with D perhaps TRBD2 (7 bases). CDR1 SGHDN and CDR2 FVKESK come from the germline V gene. There are 16 residues in the CDR3. The V end was cut by 3 bases, the J end by 5 bases, with 18 bases between. The CDR3 loop reads CASSHPKGGAVDTQYF. CDR3 DNA sequence: TGTGCCAGCAGCCACCCCAAGGGGGGGGCGGTAGATACGCAGTATTTT.

V is TRBV6-5 and J is TRBJ1-4; 12 bases align to TRBD1. CDR1 and CDR2 from the germline V gene are MNHEY and SVGAGI. Unmatched junction bases numbered 5, after V lost 10 bases and J lost 8 bases. CDR3 length: 13 amino acids. The DNA for the CDR3 is TGTGCCACCTACGGGACAGGGGGCGAAAAACTGTTTTTT. As protein: CATYGTGGEKLFF.

The J gene is TRBJ1-1, the V gene TRBV7-9; TRBD1 might be the D (6 bases). Germline V CDR1 and CDR2: SEHNR, FQNEAQ (reference sequence). The CDR3 contains 13 residues. Trimming took off 7 bases at V and 2 bases at J, with 11 bases between the two ends. CDR3 amino acids: CASTPQGNTEAFF. The DNA of the CDR3 is TGTGCCAGCACCCCACAGGGAAACACTGAAGCTTTCTTT.

V is TRBV27 and J is TRBJ1-1; 9 bases fit TRBD1. CDR1 is MNHEY, CDR2 SMNVEV, per germline (reference sequence). Trimming cost V 6 bases and J 11 bases; bases outside gene matches: 7. The CDR3 sequence is 12 residues long. CDR3 sequence: CASRRTGELAFF. CDR3 nucleotides: TGTGCCAGCAGGAGGACAGGGGAGTTGGCTTTCTTT.

V is TRBV27 and J is TRBJ1-2, with D perhaps matching TRBD1 (6 bases). The CDR3 consists of 13 residues. The germline CDR1 and CDR2 sequences are MNHEY and SMNVEV (reference sequence). The V end lost 3 bases, the J end lost 3 bases, and 8 bases lay between the germline ends. For the CDR3, the DNA is TGTGCCAGCAGTTTGGACAGCGACTATGGCTACACCTTC. It is translated as CASSLDSDYGYTF.

The gene calls are TRBV24-1 and TRBJ1-5, with D uncertain. The CDR3 totals 13 residues. In germline, CDR1 is KGHDR, CDR2 SFDVKD. Trimming took 2 bases from V and 3 from J, leaving 4 bases between them. CDR3 nucleotide sequence: TGTGCCACCAGTGATTCTACCAATCAGCCCCAGCATTTT. Translation: CATSDSTNQPQHF.

Regarding this clone: Other DNA sequences in the sample encode the same CDR3. The chain uses TRBV5-1 and TRBJ2-7; the match to TRBD1 covers 11 bases. CDR3 size: 14 residues. Per the germline V gene, CDR1 is SGHRS and CDR2 is YFSETQ. V shed 4 bases and J 3 bases; nucleotides not matched to a gene: 3. CDR3: CASSLGQGGYEQYF. DNA of the CDR3: TGCGCCAGCAGCCTGGGACAGGGGGGCTACGAGCAGTACTTC.

The genes are TRBV7-3 and TRBJ2-7; 7 nucleotides line up with TRBD2. The germline gives CDR1 SGHTA, CDR2 FQGTGA. The CDR3 runs to 17 residues. J lost 0 bases, V lost 1 base, and 9 bases had no gene match. The CDR3 loop reads CASSLMGGGASSYEQYF. In nucleotides, the CDR3 is TGTGCCAGCAGCTTAATGGGCGGGGGAGCAAGCTCCTACGAGCAGTACTTC. The variable domain in full, completed from reference TRBV7-3 and TRBJ2-7, reads GAGVSQTPSNKVTEKGKYVELRCDPISGHTALYWYRQSLGQGPEFLIYFQGTGAADDSGLPNDRFFAVRPEGSVSTLKIQRTERGDSAVYLCASSLMGGGASSYEQYFGPGTRLTVT.

V gene TRBV7-6 combines with J gene TRBJ2-5, with D uncertain. Trimming removed 6 bases from V and 1 base from J, with 15 bases in between. Germline V lookup: CDR1 SGHVS, CDR2 FNYEAQ. The CDR3 covers 15 residues. The CDR3, as DNA: TGTGCCAGCAGTTCAGTACGGGTCCCCCAAGAGACCCAGTACTTC. Translating gives CASSSVRVPQETQYF.

This clone was seen only once. The chain joins TRBV7-9 to TRBJ1-1; tentative D call: TRBD1 (6 bases). This CDR3 is built from 13 residues. V was cut by 5 bases and J by 4 bases, with 11 bases left in between. Per the germline V gene, CDR1 is SEHNR and CDR2 is FQNEAQ (reference sequence). CDR3 protein: CASSPTGITEAFF. Here the CDR3 DNA reads TGTGCCAGCAGCCCAACAGGGATCACTGAAGCTTTCTTT. The entire variable domain, with the rest obtained from reference TRBV7-9 and TRBJ1-1, is as follows: DTGVSQNPRHKITKRGQNVTFRCDPISEHNRLYWYRQTLGQGPEFLTYFQNEAQLEKSRLLSDRFSAERPKGSFSTLEIQRTEQGDSAMYLCASSPTGITEAFFGQGTRLTVV.

The V gene is TRBV12-3 or TRBV12-4, the J gene TRBJ1-2; D is ambiguous. V dropped 5 bases and J dropped 5 bases, with 12 bases sitting between them. CDR3 length: 13 amino acids. CDR3 DNA sequence: TGTGCCAGCAGTAAGCAAGGAGGGTATGGCTACACCTTC. Translation gives CASSKQGGYGYTF.

CDR3 region: CATSDSRQVNGDEQFF. In DNA form, the CDR3 reads TGTGCCACCAGTGATAGCAGACAGGTAAATGGTGATGAGCAGTTCTTC. The chain recombines TRBV24-1 with TRBJ2-1, with D perhaps matching TRBD1 (6 bases). CDR1 is KGHDR, CDR2 SFDVKD, per germline. V lost 3 bases, J lost 8 bases, and 19 bases lay in between. The CDR3 runs 16 residues.

The chain has TRBV10-3 and TRBJ2-2, with 10 bases lining up with TRBD1. CDR1 is ENHRY and CDR2 is SYGVKD in the germline V gene. The CDR3 contains 15 residues. Trimming at V came to 5 bases and at J to 3 bases, leaving 3 bases not matched to a gene. DNA for the CDR3: TGTGCCATCAGTCTTGGGACAGGGGACACCGGGGAGCTGTTTTTT. This encodes CAISLGTGDTGELFF.

The genes are TRBV5-5 and TRBJ1-1; D is perhaps TRBD1 (5 bases). The germline V gene encodes CDR1 SGHKS and CDR2 YYEKEE (reference sequence). Trimming stripped 1 base from V and 0 bases from J, with 10 bases between. The CDR3 runs to 15 residues. The CDR3 region is CASSLTAGMNTEAFF. For the CDR3, the DNA is TGTGCCAGCAGCTTGACGGCAGGGATGAACACTGAAGCTTTCTTT.